This is a list of T cell receptor beta chains from one sample in a study of Graves' ophthalmopathy and Graves' hyperthyroidism. TCRdb fed the multiplex PCR reads into MiXCR, producing one record per CDR3 protein. The table records 680,000 or so distinct CDR3 sequences, about 20% of them present only once. Sequencing was performed on peripheral blood. These receptors all come from a woman between 18 and 29 years old with stable Graves' hyperthyroidism. Some clones in this sample may be carry-over from other donors' samples. Each CDR3 is given with its conserved first and last residue. A D gene is named only where the DNA matches it firmly. Some rows mark clone size as missing; the rest say once, few, many or name a class of expanded clone.

V gene,D gene,J gene,clone size,CDR3 protein,CDR3 DNA
TRBV9,TRBD1,TRBJ1-1,-,CASSPGTDNTKAFF,TGTGCCAGCAGCCCTGGGACAGATAACACTAAAGCTTTCTTT
TRBV19,-,TRBJ1-5,-,CASSIWLDRAADQPQHF,TGTGCCAGTAGTATATGGCTTGATAGGGCAGCTGATCAGCCCCAGCATTTT
TRBV15,-,TRBJ2-7,-,CATSRGLSDYEQYF,TGTGCCACCAGCAGAGGACTTTCCGACTACGAGCAGTACTTC
TRBV20-1,-,TRBJ1-3,many,CSATFGNTIYF,TGCAGTGCTACCTTTGGAAACACCATATATTTT
TRBV25-1,TRBD1,TRBJ1-2,-,CASSSLPGQNYGYTF,TGTGCCAGCAGTTCCCTGCCGGGACAGAACTATGGCTACACCTTC
TRBV30,TRBD1,TRBJ2-2,many,CAWSVTGQGARELFF,TGTGCCTGGAGTGTTACGGGACAGGGGGCTAGGGAGCTGTTTTTT
TRBV4-1,-,TRBJ1-1,-,CASSQDPQGNTEAFF,TGCGCCAGCAGCCAAGACCCCCAGGGGAACACTGAAGCTTTCTTT
TRBV30,TRBD1,TRBJ2-2,few,CARNKPGQGAGGELFF,TGTGCCCGGAACAAACCGGGACAGGGGGCCGGCGGGGAGCTGTTTTTT
TRBV29-1,-,TRBJ1-1,-,CSVEFFNTEAFF,TGCAGCGTTGAATTCTTTAACACTGAAGCTTTCTTT
TRBV12-3/TRBV12-4,-,TRBJ1-2,many,CASTTTGIGYTF,TGTGCCAGCACTACCACAGGGATCGGCTACACCTTC
TRBV2,-,TRBJ1-6,many,CASRAGSSYNSPLHF,TGTGCCAGCAGGGCAGGGAGCTCCTATAATTCACCCCTCCACTTT
TRBV11-2,TRBD2,TRBJ2-4,-,CASSLLAGENIQYF,TGTGCCAGCAGCTTACTAGCGGGGGAAAACATTCAGTACTTC
TRBV6-1,-,TRBJ1-1,-,CASGEWGTDTEAFF,TGTGCCAGCGGCGAGTGGGGGACGGACACTGAAGCTTTCTTT
TRBV28,-,TRBJ1-2,-,CASSLGLWEGHGYTF,TGTGCCAGCAGTTTAGGGCTTTGGGAGGGGCATGGCTACACCTTC
TRBV11-2,-,TRBJ1-1,-,CASSLVGTGLVTEAFF,TGTGCCAGCAGCTTAGTTGGCACGGGGCTGGTCACTGAAGCTTTCTTT
TRBV6-5,-,TRBJ1-1,many,CASSYDWNTEAFF,TGTGCCAGCAGTTACGACTGGAACACTGAAGCTTTCTTT
TRBV20-1,-,TRBJ2-4,-,CSDGGVKNIQYF,TGCAGTGACGGGGGAGTCAAAAACATTCAGTACTTC
TRBV28,TRBD1,TRBJ2-7,many,CASSELDRSFYEQYF,TGTGCCAGCAGTGAGTTGGACAGGTCCTTCTACGAGCAGTACTTC
TRBV30,-,TRBJ2-4,many,CALWRVGGIKYF,TGTGCCTTGTGGAGGGTGGGGGGAATTAAGTACTTC
TRBV20-1,-,TRBJ1-2,many,CSAKPHTISPQNNYGYTF,TGCAGTGCTAAACCCCATACCATATCACCGCAGAATAACTATGGCTACACCTTC
TRBV6-5,-,TRBJ2-6,many,CASSVDTDYSGANVLTF,TGTGCCAGCAGCGTAGACACCGACTACTCTGGGGCCAACGTCCTGACTTTC
TRBV7-9,-,TRBJ2-5,many,CASSSEGETQYF,TGTGCCAGCAGCTCCGAGGGAGAGACCCAGTACTTC
TRBV12-3/TRBV12-4,-,TRBJ1-1,many,CASRLGAGTEAFF,TGTGCCAGCCGCTTGGGGGCCGGCACTGAAGCTTTCTTT
TRBV28,-,TRBJ1-1,many,CASKRTALEAFF,TGTGCCAGCAAAAGGACAGCGCTTGAAGCTTTCTTT
TRBV5-1,-,TRBJ2-7,many,CASRAQVTYEQYF,TGCGCCAGCCGAGCACAGGTTACCTACGAGCAGTACTTC
TRBV6-1,-,TRBJ1-1,many,CASRTRGANTEAFF,TGTGCCAGCAGGACCCGGGGGGCGAACACTGAAGCTTTCTTT
TRBV7-9,TRBD1,TRBJ2-7,-,CATGQGFYEQYF,TGTGCCACGGGACAGGGGTTTTACGAGCAGTACTTC
TRBV12-3/TRBV12-4,-,TRBJ1-2,many,CASSLGSRAGGYTF,TGTGCCAGCAGTTTGGGCAGCCGGGCAGGGGGCTACACCTTC
TRBV6-2/TRBV6-3,-,TRBJ2-5,-,CASRGYVQETQYF,TGTGCCAGTCGGGGTTACGTCCAAGAGACCCAGTACTTC
TRBV7-2,TRBD2,TRBJ2-5,many,CASSYSGGKETQYF,TGTGCCAGCAGTTATAGCGGGGGAAAAGAGACCCAGTACTTC
TRBV7-2,TRBD1,TRBJ1-5,-,CASSSDRGRQPQHF,TGTGCCAGCAGCTCGGACAGGGGGCGTCAGCCCCAGCATTTT
TRBV19,-,TRBJ1-1,-,CASSTLRAGSSEAFF,TGTGCCAGTAGTACCCTCCGGGCGGGTAGTTCTGAAGCTTTCTTT
TRBV29-1,-,TRBJ2-7,many,CSVGGVGPYEQYF,TGCAGCGTTGGGGGTGTCGGACCCTACGAGCAGTACTTC
TRBV2,-,TRBJ2-5,many,CASSPEGGTSETQYF,TGTGCCAGCAGCCCCGAGGGAGGGACATCCGAGACCCAGTACTTC
TRBV18,-,TRBJ2-2,many,CASSPRTNTGELFF,TGCGCCAGCAGCCCGCGGACGAACACCGGGGAGCTGTTTTTT
TRBV29-1,TRBD1,TRBJ2-7,many,CSVEQGAYEQYF,TGCAGCGTTGAACAGGGGGCGTACGAGCAGTACTTC
TRBV19,-,TRBJ1-2,-,CASSGHIANYGYTF,TGTGCCAGTAGTGGCCATATAGCGAACTATGGCTACACCTTC
TRBV2,-,TRBJ1-1,many,CASSVEGADTEAFF,TGTGCCAGCAGTGTAGAGGGAGCGGACACTGAAGCTTTCTTT
TRBV19,-,TRBJ2-7,many,CASSPRPDEQYF,TGTGCCAGTAGTCCCCGACCAGACGAGCAGTACTTC
TRBV19,TRBD2,TRBJ2-7,-,CASSTGRAYLYEQYF,TGTGCCAGTAGTACCGGGAGGGCCTATTTATACGAGCAGTACTTC
TRBV7-9,TRBD1,TRBJ1-2,many,CASSLTGTGLSGYTF,TGTGCCAGCAGTTTGACCGGGACAGGGTTATCTGGCTACACCTTC
TRBV5-5,-,TRBJ1-1,-,CASSRLPGGNTEAFF,TGTGCCAGCAGCCGACTACCCGGTGGAAACACTGAAGCTTTCTTT
TRBV6-1,-,TRBJ1-2,many,CASGKPGRNYGYTF,TGTGCCAGCGGGAAACCGGGACGGAACTATGGCTACACCTTC
TRBV19,-,TRBJ1-2,-,CASSVTGGYGYTF,TGTGCCAGTAGTGTGACAGGCGGATATGGCTACACCTTC
TRBV12-3/TRBV12-4,-,TRBJ2-5,-,CASSFFRATQYF,TGTGCCAGCAGTTTCTTTCGTGCGACCCAGTACTTC
TRBV6-5,-,TRBJ2-2,many,CASSYGFGRGNTGELFF,TGTGCCAGCAGTTACGGGTTCGGCAGAGGAAACACCGGGGAGCTGTTTTTT
TRBV6-2/TRBV6-3,-,TRBJ2-5,-,CASSWTKRTQYF,TGTGCCAGCAGTTGGACTAAAAGGACCCAGTACTTC
TRBV24-1,TRBD1,TRBJ1-1,few,CATSDWTGCIRAFF,TGTGCCACCAGTGATTGGACAGGGTGTATTCGAGCTTTCTTT
TRBV7-2,-,TRBJ2-5,many,CASSLVRGGQETQYF,TGTGCCAGCAGCTTAGTGCGTGGGGGCCAAGAGACCCAGTACTTC